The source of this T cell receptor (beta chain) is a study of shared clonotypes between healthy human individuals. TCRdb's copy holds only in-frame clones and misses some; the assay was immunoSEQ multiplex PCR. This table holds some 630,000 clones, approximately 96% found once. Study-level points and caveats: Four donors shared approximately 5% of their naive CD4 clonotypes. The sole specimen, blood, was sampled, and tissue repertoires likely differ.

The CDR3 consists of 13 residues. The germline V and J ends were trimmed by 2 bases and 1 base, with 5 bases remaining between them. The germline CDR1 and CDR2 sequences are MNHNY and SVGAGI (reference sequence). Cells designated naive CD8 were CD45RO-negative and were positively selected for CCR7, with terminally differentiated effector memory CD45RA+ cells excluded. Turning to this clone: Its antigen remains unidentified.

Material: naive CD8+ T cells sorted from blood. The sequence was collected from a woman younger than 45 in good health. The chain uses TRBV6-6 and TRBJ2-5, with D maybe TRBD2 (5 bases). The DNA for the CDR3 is TGTGCCAGCAGTTACCTAGCCCAAGAGACCCAGTACTTC. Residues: CASSYLAQETQYF.